These 27 T cell receptor beta chains came from one sample sequenced in a study of cytotoxic CD8 clonotypes in ibrutinib-treated CLL. Clones were read by immunoSEQ multiplex PCR, and TCRdb kept only the in-frame ones, dropping some. The sample shows tens of thousands of clones, 55% to 80% of them seen only once. Sequences were derived from PBMCs, sampled after 12 months of ibrutinib treatment. These TCRs come from a human donor with chronic lymphocytic leukemia.

The chain has TRBV7-9 and TRBJ1-4, with 8 nucleotides matching TRBD1. The CDR3 has 14 amino acids. Germline CDR1 SEHNR, CDR2 FQNEAQ (reference sequence). V was clipped by 5 bases and J by 7 bases; unmatched bases: 6. The CDR3 loop reads CASSLGQGGEKLFF. The CDR3 region has the DNA TGTGCCAGCAGCCTCGGACAGGGCGGTGAAAAACTGTTTTTT.

The chain carries TRBV5-1 and TRBJ2-2, with D perhaps TRBD2 (5 bases). From germline, CDR1 is SGHRS and CDR2 YFSETQ. Trimming shortened V by 0 bases and J by 3 bases, and 9 bases separated the two germline ends. The CDR3 is 15 residues long. CDR3 in DNA: TGCGCCAGCAGCTTGGCCGGGGTCGACACCGGGGAGCTGTTTTTT. Its translation is CASSLAGVDTGELFF.

The CDR3 loop reads CASSLVQGIDTEAFF. DNA for the CDR3: TGCGCCAGCAGCTTGGTCCAGGGGATCGACACTGAAGCTTTCTTT. The chain carries TRBV5-1 and TRBJ1-1; the D gene is possibly TRBD1 (6 bases). The V and J ends lost 0 bases and 3 bases respectively, with 12 bases between them. The CDR3 is 15 residues long. Germline V lookup: CDR1 SGHRS, CDR2 YFSETQ.

The gene calls are TRBV14 and TRBJ2-5; perhaps TRBD2 as D (7 bases). The V and J ends lost 4 bases and 6 bases respectively, with 9 bases between them. CDR1 and CDR2 from the germline V gene are SGHDN and FVKESK. The CDR3 runs 12 residues. CDR3 in amino acids: CASSPGGQTQYF. Written as DNA, the CDR3 is TGTGCCAGCAGCCCCGGGGGGCAGACCCAGTACTTC.

The chain combines TRBV9 with TRBJ1-5; 9 bases are shared with TRBD1. The CDR3 consists of 16 residues. Germline-derived CDR1 and CDR2 are SGDLS and YYNGEE. V trimming: 4 bases; J trimming: 6 bases; junction bases outside the gene matches: 11. This CDR3 is CASSPGTGPAGQPQHF. The CDR3 coding sequence is TGTGCCAGCAGCCCCGGGACAGGGCCTGCGGGTCAGCCCCAGCATTTT. Together with reference TRBV9 and TRBJ1-5, the CDR3 gives the full variable domain: DSGVTQTPKHLITATGQRVTLRCSPRSGDLSVYWYQQSLDQGLQFLIQYYNGEERAKGNILERFSAQQFPDLHSELNLSSLELGDSALYFCASSPGTGPAGQPQHFGDGTRLSIL.

This clone was counted a few times. The V and J genes are TRBV7-9 and TRBJ1-6; 7 nucleotides line up with TRBD1. The length of the CDR3 is 14 residues. V gave up 7 bases and J gave up 7 bases; unmatched junction bases: 7. The V gene's germline CDR1 is SEHNR and CDR2 FQNEAQ (reference sequence). The CDR3 sequence: CASNLGQDNSPLHF. CDR3 DNA sequence: TGTGCCAGCAACCTAGGACAGGACAATTCACCCCTCCACTTT.

This clone has a handful of counts. The V and J genes are TRBV6-1 and TRBJ1-2; maybe TRBD1 (5 bases). Germline V CDR1 and CDR2: MNHNS, SASEGT. The germline V and J ends were trimmed by 4 bases and 5 bases, with 11 bases remaining between them. The CDR3 consists of 13 residues. CDR3 sequence: CASSGGVGYGYTF. The CDR3 DNA reads TGTGCCAGCAGTGGAGGGGTCGGATATGGCTACACCTTC.

V gene TRBV7-3 combines with J gene TRBJ2-3, with 15 bases matching TRBD2. The CDR3 loop spans 17 amino acids. The trim removed 2 bases at V and 3 bases at J, leaving 3 bases unmatched. CDR1 is SGHTA and CDR2 is FQGTGA in the germline V gene. The CDR3, as DNA: TGTGCCAGCAGCTTAGCCGGGACTAGCGGGGGGACAGATACGCAGTATTTT. Residues: CASSLAGTSGGTDTQYF.

The chain uses TRBV30 and TRBJ1-4, with TRBD1 matching over 8 bases. The CDR3 loop spans 16 amino acids. J gave up 3 bases and V 0 bases, and 6 bases lay outside the gene matches. Germline-derived CDR1 and CDR2 are GTSNPN and SVGIG (reference sequence). CDR3 in DNA: TGTGCCTGGAGTGTCGAACAGGGGGATCCTAATGAAAAACTGTTTTTT. This translates into CAWSVEQGDPNEKLFF.

This clone was recorded only once. The chain employs TRBV5-1 and TRBJ1-1; TRBD1 matches at 10 bases. Germline lookup yields CDR1 SGHRS and CDR2 YFSETQ. The CDR3 runs 16 residues. After removal of 2 bases from V and 1 base from J, the junction contained 5 bases not matched to a gene. CDR3: CASSLLTGGANTEAFF. The CDR3 DNA reads TGCGCCAGCAGCTTATTGACAGGGGGCGCGAACACTGAAGCTTTCTTT.

This clone was observed a few times. This rearrangement joins TRBV10-3 to TRBJ1-5, with TRBD1 matching over 9 bases. CDR1 is ENHRY, CDR2 SYGVKD, per germline. This CDR3 comprises 17 residues. V trimming: 5 bases; J trimming: 7 bases; junction bases outside the gene matches: 15. CDR3 bases: TGTGCCATCAGTCCGGGACAGGGAACCGGGCAATGGCAGCCCCAGCATTTT. This sequence encodes CAISPGQGTGQWQPQHF.

The chain carries TRBV5-1 and TRBJ2-7, with 12 bases that match TRBD2. Per germline, CDR1 SGHRS and CDR2 YFSETQ. With 4 bases clipped from V and 6 bases from J, the junction kept 14 bases outside the gene matches. The CDR3 consists of 17 residues. This chain's CDR3 is CASSPAGRLAGEGEQYF. The CDR3 coding sequence is TGCGCCAGCAGCCCCGCGGGCAGACTAGCGGGGGAGGGCGAGCAGTACTTC. Complete variable domain (other parts from reference TRBV5-1 and TRBJ2-7): KAGVTQTPRYLIKTRGQQVTLSCSPISGHRSVSWYQQTPGQGLQFLFEYFSETQRNKGNFPGRFSGRQFSNSRSEMNVSTLELGDSALYLCASSPAGRLAGEGEQYFGPGTRLTVT.

The chain recombines TRBV2 with TRBJ2-2, with D possibly matching TRBD2 (5 bases). Trimming shortened V by 6 bases and J by 3 bases, and 14 bases separated the two germline ends. Per the germline V gene, CDR1 is SNHLY and CDR2 is FYNNEI. The CDR3 sequence is 15 residues long. CDR3 protein: CASRPPGLYTGELFF. The CDR3 coding sequence is TGTGCCAGCAGACCCCCAGGACTTTACACCGGGGAGCTGTTTTTT.

This clone was observed a few times. The chain recombines TRBV6-5 with TRBJ1-2; D uncertain. Germline-derived CDR1 and CDR2 are MNHEY and SVGAGI. V lost 5 bases to trimming and J lost 4 bases, with 17 bases between them. CDR3 length equals 15 residues. The DNA for the CDR3 is TGTGCCAGCAGTCAAACCGCCGGAGTTAGCTATGGCTACACCTTC. Protein product: CASSQTAGVSYGYTF.

This clone came up a few times. V is TRBV27 and J is TRBJ1-5; no firm D call. The V and J ends lost 5 bases and 1 base respectively, with 3 bases between them. Per the germline V gene, CDR1 is MNHEY and CDR2 is SMNVEV (reference sequence). CDR3 length: 12 amino acids. CDR3 DNA sequence: TGTGCCAGCAGTCCGAGCAATCAGCCCCAGCATTTT. Its protein is CASSPSNQPQHF.

This rearrangement joins TRBV28 to TRBJ2-1; D is possibly TRBD1 or TRBD2 (5 bases each). The V gene lost 1 base and the J gene lost 4 bases, with 11 bases spanning the gap. The CDR3 sequence is 15 residues long. Germline V gene data show CDR1 as MDHEN and CDR2 as SYDVKM. CDR3 sequence: CASSLFRETYNEQFF. The CDR3 nucleotides read TGTGCCAGCAGTTTATTCAGGGAGACATACAATGAGCAGTTCTTC.

This sequence joins TRBV5-3 and TRBJ2-5, with unresolved D. TRBV5-3 is reported as an ORF; its role is uncertain. This CDR3 is built from 14 residues. V gave up 0 bases and J gave up 0 bases, with 6 bases separating them. DNA for the CDR3: TGTGCCAGAAGCTTGGGGTTCTACCAAGAGACCCAGTACTTC. It encodes CARSLGFYQETQYF.

This clone was observed a few times. The CDR3 sequence: CASSRGQSGANVLTF. CDR3 DNA sequence: TGCGCCAGCAGCCGCGGACAGTCTGGGGCCAACGTCCTGACTTTC. This chain joins TRBV5-1 and TRBJ2-6; maybe TRBD1 (6 bases). The CDR3 spans 15 residues. The V and J ends lost 4 bases and 1 base respectively, with 9 bases between them. Germline CDR1 and CDR2: SGHRS and YFSETQ. Full variable domain (missing parts from reference TRBV5-1 and TRBJ2-6): KAGVTQTPRYLIKTRGQQVTLSCSPISGHRSVSWYQQTPGQGLQFLFEYFSETQRNKGNFPGRFSGRQFSNSRSEMNVSTLELGDSALYLCASSRGQSGANVLTFGAGSRLTVL.

There are a few counts of this clone. The chain joins TRBV11-2 to TRBJ1-1, with D hard to call. The CDR3 is 14 residues long. Trimming cost V 1 base and J 3 bases, with 9 bases left between them. The germline V gene encodes CDR1 SGHAT and CDR2 FQNNGV. The CDR3 is CASSLGRWDTEAFF. The CDR3, as DNA: TGTGCCAGCAGCTTAGGAAGGTGGGACACTGAAGCTTTCTTT.

The chain couples TRBV2 to TRBJ2-1; 12 nucleotides line up with TRBD1. This CDR3 spans 17 amino acids. Germline V gene lookup returns CDR1 SNHLY and CDR2 FYNNEI. The junction had 11 bases not matched to a gene; V was cut back by 6 bases and J by 5 bases. The CDR3 loop is CASSLAPGQGADNEQFF. CDR3 DNA sequence: TGTGCCAGCAGCTTGGCCCCGGGACAGGGGGCGGACAATGAGCAGTTCTTC.

V usage is TRBV7-9 and J usage is TRBJ2-2; no definite D call. There are 16 residues in the CDR3. The germline CDR1 and CDR2 sequences are SEHNR and FQNEAQ (reference sequence). V shed 0 bases and J shed 1 base, with 9 bases lying between them. The CDR3, as DNA: TGTGCCAGCAGCTTAGCCAGAATCTTGAACACCGGGGAGCTGTTTTTT. Amino acid sequence: CASSLARILNTGELFF.

This CDR3 is CASSAGNQPQHF. As DNA, the CDR3 is TGTGCCAGCAGTGCGGGGAATCAGCCCCAGCATTTT. The gene calls are TRBV2 and TRBJ1-5; D not resolved. The CDR3 covers 12 residues. Deletions cut 4 bases from V and 4 bases from J, with 5 bases between. The V gene's germline CDR1 is SNHLY and CDR2 FYNNEI.

The CDR3 here is CASSQDIGSDYGYTF. Here the CDR3 DNA reads TGTGCCAGCAGCCAAGATATAGGGTCGGACTATGGCTACACCTTC. This chain links TRBV4-2 with TRBJ1-2; D unresolved. The CDR3 totals 15 residues. CDR1 LGHNA and CDR2 YNFKEQ come from the germline V gene. Trimming left V 0 bases short and J 3 bases short, with 11 bases between.

The chain uses TRBV7-9 and TRBJ2-6; 9 bases match TRBD1. The CDR3 contains 16 residues. Germline trimming cut 5 bases from V and 2 bases from J; bases unmatched to any gene: 4. CDR1 and CDR2 from the germline V gene are SEHNR and FQNEAQ (reference sequence). The CDR3 reads CASSVTGGAGANVLTF. In DNA, the CDR3 is TGTGCCAGCAGCGTAACAGGGGGCGCTGGGGCCAACGTCCTGACTTTC. The variable domain in full, completed from reference TRBV7-9 and TRBJ2-6, reads DTGVSQNPRHKITKRGQNVTFRCDPISEHNRLYWYRQTLGQGPEFLTYFQNEAQLEKSRLLSDRFSAERPKGSFSTLEIQRTEQGDSAMYLCASSVTGGAGANVLTFGAGSRLTVL.

V gene TRBV6-1 combines with J gene TRBJ2-5; 10 bases fit TRBD2. Near its end, the DNA agrees better with TRBJ2-7, so the J call may be wrong. This CDR3 has 15 amino acids. CDR1 is MNHNS, CDR2 SASEGT, per germline. The CDR3 sequence is CASTPSSGGRDEQYF. For the CDR3, the DNA is TGTGCCAGCACCCCCTCTAGCGGGGGTCGTGACGAGCAGTACTTC.

The chain joins TRBV7-9 to TRBJ1-4, with D maybe TRBD1 (5 bases). Trimming took off 5 bases at V and 4 bases at J, with 17 bases between the two ends. The length of the CDR3 is 16 residues. Germline CDR1 SEHNR, CDR2 FQNEAQ (reference sequence). CDR3 bases: TGTGCCAGCAGCAAAAGGGGAGACAGACTTAATGAAAAACTGTTTTTT. Translating gives CASSKRGDRLNEKLFF.

The chain combines TRBV6-1 with TRBJ1-1; D ambiguous. The CDR3 sequence is 11 residues long. The germline V and J ends were trimmed by 6 bases and 8 bases, with 10 bases remaining between them. Germline V gene data show CDR1 as MNHNS and CDR2 as SASEGT. CDR3 in DNA: TGTGCCAGCAGCGCGGGGTGGGAAGCTTTCTTT. This codes for CASSAGWEAFF.